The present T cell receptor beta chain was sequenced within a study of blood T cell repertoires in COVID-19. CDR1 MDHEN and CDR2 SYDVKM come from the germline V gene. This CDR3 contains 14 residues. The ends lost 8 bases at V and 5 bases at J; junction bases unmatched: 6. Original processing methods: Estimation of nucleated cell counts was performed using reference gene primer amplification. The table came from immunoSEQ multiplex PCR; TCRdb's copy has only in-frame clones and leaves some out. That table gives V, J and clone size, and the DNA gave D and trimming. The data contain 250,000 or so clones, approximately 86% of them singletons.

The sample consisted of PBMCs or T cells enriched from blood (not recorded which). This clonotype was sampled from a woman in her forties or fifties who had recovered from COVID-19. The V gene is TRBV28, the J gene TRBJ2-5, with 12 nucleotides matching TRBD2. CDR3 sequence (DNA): TGTGCCAGCGGACTAGCGGGAAATAGCGAGACCCAGTACTTC. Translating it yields CASGLAGNSETQYF.